This T cell receptor (beta chain) emerged from a study of somatic mutations in cytotoxic T cells in rheumatoid arthritis. Study information: Patient blood (roughly 30 ml EDTA) was drawn right after diagnosis, before any treatment. At nearly 100% purity, some V beta antibody-stained T-cell populations were flow-sorted, and these included V beta1+ cells that were sequenced for TCRB. Findings and limits, study-wide: Rheumatoid arthritis patients showed CD8+ clonality increasing with age, unlike healthy controls.

Libraries were prepared by immunoSEQ multiplex PCR; TCRdb keeps only in-frame clonotypes and omits some of them. The sample has around 3,000 clones, roughly nine tenths seen once. Germline assignment: CDR1 MNHNY and CDR2 SVGAGI (reference sequence). Trimming took off 3 bases at V and 0 bases at J, with 11 bases between the two ends. This CDR3 contains 16 residues. As to this clone: Antigen: not known.

The clonotype comes from a woman aged 55 to 70 with rheumatoid arthritis. Sequences were obtained from CD8+ T cells sorted from blood. J is TRBJ1-4 and V is TRBV6-6, with D possibly matching TRBD1 (5 bases). The CDR3 region is CASSYRGLATNEKLFF. CDR3 nucleotide sequence: TGTGCCAGCAGTTATAGGGGCCTAGCAACTAATGAAAAACTGTTTTTT.